Below are 14 T cell receptor beta chains sequenced from a single sample in a study of blood T cell repertoires in COVID-19. Method: immunoSEQ multiplex PCR; TCRdb's copy keeps in-frame clones and lacks some. The sample includes 95,000 to 100,000 clones, 81% of them seen just once. The sample consisted of peripheral blood. Every receptor here comes from a woman aged 80 or older with acute or convalescent COVID-19.

J is TRBJ2-3 and V is TRBV27; 10 bases are a match to TRBD2. Trimming removed 5 bases from V and 6 bases from J; junction bases left unmatched: 8. CDR1 and CDR2 (germline): MNHEY, SMNVEV (reference sequence). This CDR3 contains 15 residues. This chain's CDR3 is CASSKSGGAYDTQYF. Written as DNA, the CDR3 is TGTGCCAGCAGTAAAAGCGGGGGGGCCTACGATACGCAGTATTTT.

The V call is TRBV5-1, the J call TRBJ1-4; the D is unclear. Germline V gives CDR1 SGHRS, CDR2 YFSETQ. The CDR3 runs to 13 residues. V gave up 0 bases and J gave up 7 bases, with 7 bases separating them. CDR3 region: CASSLESVEKLFF. In DNA form, the CDR3 reads TGCGCCAGCAGCTTGGAGTCAGTTGAAAAACTGTTTTTT. Looking up the rest from reference TRBV5-1 and TRBJ1-4 gives the full variable domain: KAGVTQTPRYLIKTRGQQVTLSCSPISGHRSVSWYQQTPGQGLQFLFEYFSETQRNKGNFPGRFSGRQFSNSRSEMNVSTLELGDSALYLCASSLESVEKLFFGSGTQLSVL.

The V and J genes are TRBV9 and TRBJ2-5; 9 bases match TRBD1. The CDR3 has 14 residues. Losses at the gene ends were 2 bases for V and 7 bases for J; bases not matched to a gene: 6. Germline V gene data show CDR1 as SGDLS and CDR2 as YYNGEE. CDR3 nucleotide sequence: TGTGCCAGCAGCGTTACATCGGACAGGGGGACCCAGTACTTC. Translating gives CASSVTSDRGTQYF.

This sequence joins TRBV7-2 and TRBJ1-2; 9 bases match TRBD1. V lost 6 bases and J lost 4; bases outside the gene matches: 12. The CDR3 length is 16 residues. CDR1 and CDR2 (germline): SGHTA, FQGNSA. CDR3 amino acids: CASSPAGQGMIYGYTF. DNA for the CDR3: TGTGCCAGCAGTCCGGCGGGACAGGGAATGATCTATGGCTACACCTTC. Supplemented by reference TRBV7-2 and TRBJ1-2, the full variable domain reads GAGVSQSPSNKVTEKGKDVELRCDPISGHTALYWYRQSLGQGLEFLIYFQGNSAPDKSGLPSDRFSAERTGGSVSTLTIQRTQQEDSAVYLCASSPAGQGMIYGYTFGSGTRLTVV.

V is TRBV12-3 or TRBV12-4 and J is TRBJ1-2; D ambiguous. Trimming cost V 2 bases and J 0 bases, with 4 bases left between them. This CDR3 is 13 amino acids long. The CDR3 DNA reads TGTGCCAGCAGTTTACGGGCTAACTATGGCTACACCTTC. Translation: CASSLRANYGYTF.

The rearrangement uses TRBV30 and TRBJ1-1, with D maybe TRBD1 (5 bases). CDR3 length: 14 amino acids. From germline, CDR1 is GTSNPN and CDR2 SVGIG (reference sequence). V dropped 0 bases and J dropped 5 bases, with 13 bases sitting between them. CDR3 loop: CAWSVHRGSTEAFF. Here the CDR3 DNA reads TGTGCCTGGAGTGTACACCGGGGGTCGACTGAAGCTTTCTTT.

This chain links TRBV10-3 with TRBJ2-3; the match to TRBD2 covers 9 bases. The CDR3 spans 14 residues. Germline lookup yields CDR1 ENHRY and CDR2 SYGVKD. Trimming at V came to 6 bases and at J to 7 bases, leaving 8 bases not matched to a gene. The CDR3 DNA reads TGTGCCATCAGCGGCGGGGGGGCCTTAAATACGCAGTATTTT. It specifies CAISGGGALNTQYF.

The chain carries TRBV24-1 and TRBJ2-3, with a weak D call TRBD1 (6 bases). Germline V gene lookup returns CDR1 KGHDR and CDR2 SFDVKD. V gave up 6 bases and J gave up 1 base, with 7 bases separating them. The CDR3 runs 13 residues. The CDR3 reads CATSWTGTDTQYF. In nucleotides, the CDR3 is TGTGCCACCAGTTGGACAGGCACAGATACGCAGTATTTT.

This chain links TRBV6-2 or TRBV6-3 with TRBJ2-7; unclear D gene. Germline V gene data show CDR1 as MNHEY and CDR2 as SVGEGT. With 2 bases removed from V and 3 bases from J, the gap between germline ends came to 5 bases. The CDR3 is 12 residues long. DNA for the CDR3: TGTGCCAGCAGTTACCACTACTACGAGCAGTACTTC. Its protein product is CASSYHYYEQYF.

The chain links TRBV2 to TRBJ1-1; D may be TRBD1 (6 bases). The CDR3 runs to 14 residues. Trimming stripped 3 bases from V and 5 bases from J, with 13 bases between. Germline CDR1 SNHLY, CDR2 FYNNEI. As DNA, the CDR3 is TGTGCCAGCAGTGACAGGGGAACGAGTACTGAAGCTTTCTTT. Residues: CASSDRGTSTEAFF.

In the case of this clone: Relative to the germline gene, one junction end is altered; a read error may explain this. V gene TRBV15 combines with J gene TRBJ1-4, with 8 bases lining up with TRBD1. The V gene's germline CDR1 is LNHNV and CDR2 YYDKDF (reference sequence). CDR3 size: 11 residues. CDR3 residues: CATSRPRDRFF. The CDR3 DNA sequence: TGTGCCACCAGCAGACCCCGGGACAGGTTCTTT.

This clone was observed a single time. The chain couples TRBV9 to TRBJ2-3; 9 bases align to TRBD2. Trimming at V came to 4 bases and at J to 3 bases, leaving 6 bases not matched to a gene. There are 15 residues in the CDR3. The germline V gene encodes CDR1 SGDLS and CDR2 YYNGEE. The CDR3: CASSPGAGGTDTQYF. The CDR3 DNA reads TGTGCCAGCAGCCCCGGGGCGGGAGGGACAGATACGCAGTATTTT. The whole variable domain, filled in from reference TRBV9 and TRBJ2-3, reads DSGVTQTPKHLITATGQRVTLRCSPRSGDLSVYWYQQSLDQGLQFLIQYYNGEERAKGNILERFSAQQFPDLHSELNLSSLELGDSALYFCASSPGAGGTDTQYFGPGTRLTVL.

V and J are TRBV9 and TRBJ1-6, with a possible D match to TRBD1 (5 bases). The CDR3 totals 15 residues. Trimming pared 2 bases from V and 7 bases from J, leaving 13 bases between. Germline V lookup: CDR1 SGDLS, CDR2 YYNGEE. The CDR3 region is CASSVNGEGNSPLHF. The CDR3 bases are TGTGCCAGCAGCGTTAACGGGGAGGGGAATTCACCCCTCCACTTT.

V usage is TRBV2 and J usage is TRBJ1-3; D gene unclear. Germline assignment: CDR1 SNHLY and CDR2 FYNNEI. This CDR3 has 12 residues. V lost 3 bases and J 6 bases, leaving 6 bases between the germline ends. The CDR3 protein is CASSDLQNTIYF. CDR3 nucleotide sequence: TGTGCCAGCAGTGATTTACAAAACACCATATATTTT.